The clone carrying this TCR beta chain was recorded a few times. Germline CDR1 reads MNHEY; CDR2 reads SVGAGI. This CDR3 has 15 amino acids. Trimming took off 6 bases at V and 0 bases at J, with 14 bases between the two ends. The time point is: baseline, week 1 (first vaccination visit). As to treatment: pre-vaccination baseline after standard-of-care therapy. The astrocytomas were IDH1-mutant, ATRX-negative, and WHO grade 3 or 4. Sequenced by immunoSEQ multiplex PCR; TCRdb stores in-frame clones only, minus some. Among approximately 92,000 clones listed, about four fifths were seen once. The data are from a study of a mutant IDH1 vaccine in newly diagnosed glioma. Study-level information: Sex distribution of treated patients was about 62% male and around 40% female; mean age was around 40 years. Most patients had radiochemotherapy with temozolomide before enrollment; others had one alone.

The V call is TRBV6-5, the J call TRBJ1-1; unclear D gene. The sequenced sample was PBMCs, obtained from a glioma patient treated with radiotherapy, temozolomide or both. This sequence originates from a man aged 35 to 55 with glioma. CDR3 loop: CASSRGRRVNTEAFF. The CDR3 bases are TGTGCCAGCAGCCGTGGGCGGAGAGTGAACACTGAAGCTTTCTTT.